These 12 T cell receptor beta chains were all obtained from the same sample, sequenced in a study of low-dose radiotherapy and immunotherapy resistance in tumors. Alpha- and beta-chain coverage of first-strand cDNA came from TRAV- and TRBV-specific primers. Both a constant-region primer and a V-primer adapter served to amplify TCRs across approximately 19 PCR cycles. TCRdb re-called the reads with MiXCR, one entry per CDR3 protein. The sample gives 75,000 to 95,000 distinct CDR3 sequences, more than 8% of which show up once; roughly 1% is in the top ten. This sample's time point: before trial treatment. The source was PBMCs, collected before treatment. Receptors originate from a male donor with prostate cancer.

At least ten counts were recorded for this clonotype. The V call is TRBV23-1, the J call TRBJ2-7, with D perhaps matching TRBD1 (6 bases). TRBV23-1 is marked as an open reading frame, function uncertain. V lost 1 base and J lost 3, with 13 bases in between. This CDR3 has 15 residues. CDR3 in DNA: TGCGCCAGCAGTCAATTGAATGACAGGAACTACGAGCAGTACTTC. Residues: CASSQLNDRNYEQYF.

This clonotype was seen many times. The V call is TRBV2, the J call TRBJ2-5, with D possibly matching TRBD2 (6 bases). The CDR3 contains 12 residues. The V end lost 8 bases, the J end lost 1 base, and 8 bases lay between the germline ends. The germline V gene encodes CDR1 SNHLY and CDR2 FYNNEI. Here the CDR3 reads CASYGSQETQYF. The CDR3 region has the DNA TGTGCCAGCTACGGGAGCCAAGAGACCCAGTACTTC.

This clonotype was counted ten times or more. J is TRBJ1-1 and V is TRBV29-1; D not resolved. V gave up 5 bases and J gave up 1 base, with 8 bases separating them. This CDR3 contains 12 residues. The germline gives CDR1 SQVTM, CDR2 ANQGSEA. The CDR3 DNA reads as TGCAGCGTTATACAGACGAACACTGAAGCTTTCTTT. Translated, it gives CSVIQTNTEAFF.

In its sample, this clonotype was seen many times. The chain joins TRBV4-1 to TRBJ2-3; no firm D call. Germline values: CDR1 MGHRA, CDR2 YSYEKL. CDR3 length: 13 residues. V lost 3 bases to trimming and J lost 0 bases, with 4 bases between them. The CDR3 DNA reads as TGCGCCAGCAGCCAGGAGAGCACAGATACGCAGTATTTT. Translation: CASSQESTDTQYF.

This clonotype was observed many times. J is TRBJ1-1 and V is TRBV29-1, with unresolved D. Germline-derived CDR1 and CDR2 are SQVTM and ANQGSEA. V was pared by 4 bases and J by 10 bases, with 10 bases between. The CDR3 totals 10 residues. The CDR3 coding sequence is TGCAGCGTTGGATCGGACGGAGCTTTCTTT. It yields the protein CSVGSDGAFF.

The sample holds many counts of this clonotype. The chain has TRBV6-2 or TRBV6-3 and TRBJ1-1; D remains ambiguous. Germline assignment: CDR1 MNHEY and CDR2 SVGEGT. V was pared by 4 bases and J by 1 base, with 7 bases between. The CDR3 contains 13 residues. CDR3 sequence reads: CASSWRANTEAFF. The CDR3 region has the DNA TGTGCCAGCAGTTGGCGTGCGAACACTGAAGCTTTCTTT.

The sample holds many counts of this clonotype. V is TRBV9 and J is TRBJ1-1, with no clear D. CDR1 and CDR2 (germline): SGDLS, YYNGEE. Trimming took 0 bases from V and 11 from J, leaving 14 bases between them. CDR3 length: 13 residues. Here the CDR3 reads CASSVDWQDVAFF. DNA for the CDR3: TGTGCCAGCAGCGTAGATTGGCAGGACGTGGCTTTCTTT.

This clonotype has at least ten counts. The V and J genes are TRBV4-2 and TRBJ2-7, with 8 bases matching TRBD2. The CDR3 spans 12 residues. Trimming cost V 6 bases and J 6 bases; bases outside gene matches: 4. CDR1 and CDR2 (germline): LGHNA, YNFKEQ. The CDR3 loop is CASSAGGGEQYF. The CDR3 region has the DNA TGTGCCAGCAGTGCGGGAGGTGGCGAGCAGTACTTC.

The J gene is TRBJ2-5, the V gene TRBV20-1; 8 bases are a match to TRBD2. The CDR3 sequence is 15 residues long. V was clipped by 0 bases and J by 5 bases; unmatched bases: 8. From germline, CDR1 is DFQATT and CDR2 SNEGSKA (reference sequence). This chain's CDR3 is CSARDFREGRETQYF. As DNA, the CDR3 is TGCAGTGCTAGAGATTTCCGGGAGGGCCGGGAGACCCAGTACTTC.

This clonotype was observed at least ten times. V gene TRBV4-2 combines with J gene TRBJ2-1, with D hard to call. CDR1 LGHNA and CDR2 YNFKEQ come from the germline V gene. Trimming shortened V by 0 bases and J by 9 bases, and 3 bases separated the two germline ends. There are 11 residues in the CDR3. CDR3: CASSQEGEQFF. In DNA, the CDR3 is TGTGCCAGCAGCCAAGAAGGTGAGCAGTTCTTC.

The gene calls are TRBV5-5 and TRBJ2-3, with 7 bases fitting TRBD1. V was clipped by 5 bases and J by 3 bases; unmatched bases: 9. Germline V gene lookup returns CDR1 SGHKS and CDR2 YYEKEE (reference sequence). This CDR3 spans 15 amino acids. The CDR3 loop reads CASRQDRVGTDTQYF. Written as DNA, the CDR3 is TGTGCCAGCAGACAAGACAGGGTGGGGACAGATACGCAGTATTTT.

This clonotype was counted ten times or more. The chain employs TRBV19 and TRBJ2-5; D unresolved. The CDR3 extends over 16 amino acids. Germline V lookup: CDR1 LNHDA, CDR2 SQIVND (reference sequence). V was trimmed by 2 bases and J by 5 bases, leaving 18 bases between them. As DNA, the CDR3 is TGTGCCAGTAGTATACCTACCCGGGCCGGCCCGGAGACCCAGTACTTC. This codes for CASSIPTRAGPETQYF.